The 27 T cell receptor beta chains below all came from one sample that was sequenced in a study of T-cell memory formation after mild COVID-19 (dated by TCRdb to the early 2020s). The library was made by 5' RACE. Sequenced using an Illumina NovaSeq 6000. The public reads were quality trimmed at Q25 with fastp and then assembled into clones with MiXCR by TCRdb, keeping productive beta chains. Each entry is one CDR3 protein sequence, shown with its most common DNA and genes. This sample comprises about 340,000 distinct CDR3 sequences, about a sixth of them detected only once. The ten largest clones represent 20% to 25% of the sample. Sequencing was carried out using PBMCs or a T cell subset sorted from them (not recorded which). Receptors were obtained from a man aged 18 to 30 who had mild COVID-19 (a few samples of this study predate the infection). The sample titles of this study are shuffled in the database, so cell type and time point are left out; the donor was told from shared clones.

This clonotype was observed a few times. J is TRBJ2-3 and V is TRBV3-1; D gene uncertain. Trimming left V 1 base short and J 0 bases short, with 11 bases between. The CDR3 has 16 amino acids. Germline values: CDR1 LGHDT, CDR2 YNNKEL (reference sequence). The CDR3 bases are TGTGCCAGCAGCCAAGGAGCGAGAACTAGCACAGATACGCAGTATTTT. Encoded protein: CASSQGARTSTDTQYF.

This clonotype has just a few counts. This chain links TRBV5-1 with TRBJ2-7; tentative D call: TRBD2 (6 bases). The V and J ends lost 0 bases and 5 bases respectively, with 18 bases between them. The length of the CDR3 is 16 residues. Germline-derived CDR1 and CDR2 are SGHRS and YFSETQ. The CDR3: CASSLGGGTKGDEQYV. Here the CDR3 DNA reads TGCGCCAGCAGCTTGGGGGGAGGTACGAAGGGTGACGAGCAGTACGTC.

This chain links TRBV20-1 with TRBJ1-6; 7 bases align to TRBD1. The V gene's germline CDR1 is DFQATT and CDR2 SNEGSKA (reference sequence). Trimming removed 2 bases from V and 5 bases from J; junction bases left unmatched: 0. CDR3 size: 13 residues. CDR3 protein: CSARQGDNSPLHF. CDR3 coding DNA: TGCAGTGCTAGACAGGGGGATAATTCACCCCTCCACTTT.

This clonotype was seen only a few times. The V call is TRBV18, the J call TRBJ1-1; a possible D gene is TRBD1 (5 bases). V lost 2 bases and J 3 bases, leaving 13 bases between the germline ends. The CDR3 runs 15 residues. Germline V lookup: CDR1 KGHSH, CDR2 LQKENI. CDR3 amino acids: CASSPAQGGDTEAFF. CDR3 DNA: TGTGCCAGCTCACCAGCCCAGGGTGGGGACACTGAAGCTTTCTTT.

A few counts support this clonotype. This rearrangement joins TRBV30 to TRBJ1-2, with D possibly TRBD1 on 5 matching bases. CDR1 GTSNPN and CDR2 SVGIG come from the germline V gene (reference sequence). The V end lost 2 bases, the J end lost 3 bases, and 10 bases lay between the germline ends. CDR3 length: 13 residues. CDR3 DNA: TGTGCCTGGAGTTTAGCCAGGGACTATGGCTACACCTTC. As protein: CAWSLARDYGYTF.

The V and J genes are TRBV20-1 and TRBJ1-2; tentatively, D is TRBD1 (6 bases). Per the germline V gene, CDR1 is DFQATT and CDR2 is SNEGSKA (reference sequence). The CDR3 consists of 13 residues. V was cut by 0 bases and J by 4 bases, with 9 bases left in between. This CDR3 reads CSAREGAGYGYTF. The CDR3 DNA is TGCAGTGCTAGAGAGGGGGCTGGCTATGGCTACACCTTC.

The chain combines TRBV25-1 with TRBJ2-2, with D tentatively TRBD1 (7 bases). This CDR3 has 17 amino acids. V lost 0 bases, J lost 3 bases, and 14 bases lay in between. Germline assignment: CDR1 MGHDK and CDR2 SYGVNS. Written as DNA, the CDR3 is TGTGCCAGCAGTGAATATCCTGGAGGGACAGACACCGGGGAGCTGTTTTTT. It specifies CASSEYPGGTDTGELFF.

The chain uses TRBV6-5 and TRBJ2-3, with D possibly matching TRBD2 (5 bases). The CDR3 is 13 residues long. Germline lookup yields CDR1 MNHEY and CDR2 SVGAGI. The DNA of the CDR3 is TGTGGCACCTCACCTCGCGGGACAGATACGCAGTATTTT. This codes for CGTSPRGTDTQYF.

This clonotype was counted at least ten times. The chain employs TRBV7-6 and TRBJ2-1, with D possibly matching TRBD1 (7 bases). V dropped 2 bases and J dropped 6 bases, with 14 bases sitting between them. The CDR3 runs 15 residues. Germline CDR1 is SGHVS and CDR2 is FNYEAQ. The CDR3 here is CASSLMAGGINEQFF. In DNA form, the CDR3 reads TGTGCCAGCAGCTTAATGGCAGGGGGGATCAATGAGCAGTTCTTC.

The V call is TRBV7-2, the J call TRBJ2-3, with 12 bases lining up with TRBD2. CDR1 SGHTA and CDR2 FQGNSA come from the germline V gene. This CDR3 has 16 residues. After removal of 5 bases from V and 1 base from J, the junction contained 4 bases not matched to a gene. CDR3 region: CASSIGTSGRTDTQYF. In DNA form, the CDR3 reads TGTGCCAGCAGCATTGGGACTAGCGGGCGCACAGATACGCAGTATTTT.

This rearrangement joins TRBV20-1 to TRBJ2-3, with D perhaps matching TRBD2 (6 bases). The CDR3 runs 15 residues. V was pared by 0 bases and J by 6 bases, with 16 bases between. Germline loops: CDR1 DFQATT, CDR2 SNEGSKA (reference sequence). The CDR3 DNA is TGCAGTGCTAGAGATGGCGGGGAGGCTCCGGATACGCAGTATTTT. It codes for CSARDGGEAPDTQYF.

V and J are TRBV4-3 and TRBJ1-5; D gene unclear. The ends were cut back, 1 base at V and 0 bases at J, with 7 bases in the middle. From germline, CDR1 is LGHNA and CDR2 YSLEER. CDR3 length equals 15 residues. The CDR3 DNA reads TGCGCCAGCAGCCAAGGGCCAAATAGCAATCAGCCCCAGCATTTT. This translates into CASSQGPNSNQPQHF.

Remarks on this clonotype: With a much larger clone just one base away, this may be a read error. J is TRBJ2-2 and V is TRBV7-2, with D perhaps assigned TRBD1 or TRBD2 (5 bases each). Germline loops: CDR1 SGHTA, CDR2 FQGNSA. The CDR3 runs to 15 residues. V lost 4 bases, J lost 5 bases, and 14 bases lay in between. This CDR3 reads CASSSRPGRTGELFF. In DNA, the CDR3 is TGTGCCAGCAGCTCCCGTCCGGGACGAACCGGGGAGCTGTTTTTT.

The J gene is TRBJ2-5, the V gene TRBV29-1; maybe TRBD1 (6 bases). V was trimmed by 7 bases and J by 4 bases, leaving 19 bases between them. The CDR3 spans 14 residues. Germline loops: CDR1 SQVTM, CDR2 ANQGSEA. This CDR3 reads CSATDHRAIETQYF. DNA of the CDR3: TGCAGCGCCACAGACCACAGGGCGATAGAGACCCAGTACTTC. The variable domain in full, with the rest retrieved from reference TRBV29-1 and TRBJ2-5, is SAVISQKPSRDICQRGTSLTIQCQVDSQVTMMFWYRQQPGQSLTLIATANQGSEATYESGFVIDKFPISRPNLTFSTLTVSNMSPEDSSIYLCSATDHRAIETQYFGPGTRLLVL.

As concerns this clonotype: Since the CDR3 does not end with the conserved phenylalanine or tryptophan, this likely comes from a read error. The chain employs TRBV10-3 and TRBJ1-6, with D possibly matching TRBD1 (5 bases). V shed 1 base and J shed 3 bases, with 7 bases lying between them. The CDR3 covers 15 residues. Per germline, CDR1 ENHRY and CDR2 SYGVKD. This chain's CDR3 is CAISEWGSYNSPLHL. The CDR3 coding sequence is TGTGCCATCAGTGAGTGGGGCAGCTATAATTCACCCCTCCACCTT.

This clonotype showed up just a few times. This chain uses TRBV11-2 with TRBJ1-2; tentatively, D is TRBD1 (6 bases). In germline, CDR1 is SGHAT, CDR2 FQNNGV. The CDR3 spans 12 residues. V was shortened by 5 bases and J by 10 bases, with 14 bases between the two germline ends. CDR3 region: CASSQFTGPYTF. The CDR3 DNA reads as TGTGCCAGCAGCCAGTTCACAGGGCCCTACACCTTC.

This clonotype has only a few counts. The V gene is TRBV18, the J gene TRBJ2-7; TRBD1 aligns across 9 bases. CDR3 size: 14 residues. V was pared by 2 bases and J by 5 bases, with 4 bases of the junction left unmatched. Germline V gene data show CDR1 as KGHSH and CDR2 as LQKENI. CDR3 protein: CASSPNRGQDEQYV. In nucleotides, the CDR3 is TGTGCCAGCTCACCAAACAGGGGGCAGGACGAGCAGTACGTC.

The chain uses TRBV20-1 and TRBJ2-7, with D perhaps TRBD1 (5 bases). Germline loops: CDR1 DFQATT, CDR2 SNEGSKA (reference sequence). The CDR3 is 13 residues long. CDR3 loop: CGARPSGSYEQYV. The DNA of the CDR3 is TGCGGGGCTCGCCCCTCGGGCTCCTACGAGCAGTACGTC.

The chain combines TRBV3-1 with TRBJ1-2, with TRBD1 as a possible D gene (5 bases). The V gene lost 2 bases and the J gene lost 7 bases, with 14 bases spanning the gap. Germline assignment: CDR1 LGHDT and CDR2 YNNKEL (reference sequence). The CDR3 extends over 14 amino acids. CDR3 nucleotide sequence: TGTGCCAGCAGCCAATCCCAGGGCAGGGCTGGCTACACCTTC. This codes for CASSQSQGRAGYTF. The variable domain in full, completed from reference TRBV3-1 and TRBJ1-2, reads DTAVSQTPKYLVTQMGNDKSIKCEQNLGHDTMYWYKQDSKKFLKIMFSYNNKELIINETVPNRFSPKSPDKAHLNLHINSLELGDSAVYFCASSQSQGRAGYTFGSGTRLTVV.

This clonotype was seen a few times. V usage is TRBV5-1 and J usage is TRBJ1-1, with unresolved D. V lost 4 bases to trimming and J lost 6 bases, with 19 bases between them. CDR3 length: 15 amino acids. Germline lookup yields CDR1 SGHRS and CDR2 YFSETQ. The CDR3 sequence: CASSLYDPGGSEAFF. The CDR3 DNA reads TGCGCCAGCAGCCTGTATGATCCGGGTGGCTCTGAAGCTTTCTTT.

The V gene is TRBV28, the J gene TRBJ2-7, with TRBD2 identical over 10 bases. The CDR3 loop spans 15 amino acids. V lost 6 bases, J lost 0 bases, and 5 bases stayed unmatched. Germline CDR1 reads MDHEN; CDR2 reads SYDVKM. In nucleotides, the CDR3 is TGTGCCAGCAGGAGGACTAGCGGAGGCTCCTACGAGCAGTACGTC. Protein product: CASRRTSGGSYEQYV.

The V gene is TRBV14, the J gene TRBJ1-2; 7 nucleotides align to TRBD1. Trimming cost V 4 bases and J 5 bases; bases outside gene matches: 10. CDR1 and CDR2 (germline): SGHDN, FVKESK. This CDR3 is built from 15 residues. CDR3 region: CASSRSTGWAYGYTF. CDR3 nucleotide sequence: TGTGCCAGCAGCCGATCGACAGGGTGGGCGTATGGCTACACCTTC. The full variable domain, its missing parts supplied by reference TRBV14 and TRBJ1-2, is EAGVTQFPSHSVIEKGQTVTLRCDPISGHDNLYWYRRVMGKEIKFLLHFVKESKQDESGMPNNRFLAERTGGTYSTLKVQPAELEDSGVYFCASSRSTGWAYGYTFGSGTRLTVV.

The chain employs TRBV18 and TRBJ2-5, with D possibly matching TRBD2 (6 bases). Trimming shortened V by 4 bases and J by 1 base, and 10 bases separated the two germline ends. Germline CDR1 reads KGHSH; CDR2 reads LQKENI. This CDR3 is 14 amino acids long. CDR3 residues: CASSRRGIQETQYF. CDR3 bases: TGTGCCAGCTCACGCCGGGGGATCCAAGAGACCCAGTACTTC.

The rearrangement links TRBV29-1 to TRBJ2-5, with TRBD2 identical over 11 bases. Germline trimming cut 6 bases from V and 7 bases from J; bases unmatched to any gene: 13. This CDR3 has 15 amino acids. Germline-derived CDR1 and CDR2 are SQVTM and ANQGSEA. This CDR3 is CSVGMTSGAEGTQYF. The CDR3 DNA reads as TGCAGCGTCGGGATGACTAGCGGGGCCGAGGGGACCCAGTACTTC.

This clonotype was counted many times. The V call is TRBV12-3 or TRBV12-4, the J call TRBJ2-3; D is ambiguous. CDR3 size: 16 residues. V was trimmed by 0 bases and J by 2 bases, leaving 12 bases between them. The CDR3 protein is CASSLALRSFTDTQYF. Here the CDR3 DNA reads TGTGCCAGCAGTTTAGCGCTCCGGTCTTTCACAGATACGCAGTATTTT.

This clonotype was seen only a few times. The chain employs TRBV29-1 and TRBJ1-3; D unresolved. The CDR3 consists of 14 residues. Germline V gene sequence: CDR1 SQVTM, CDR2 ANQGSEA. V lost 6 bases, J lost 2 bases, and 14 bases lay in between. The CDR3 bases are TGCAGCGTAGATCGGTTCGAGGCTGGAAACACCATATATTTT. Translation: CSVDRFEAGNTIYF. The full variable domain, rest sourced from reference TRBV29-1 and TRBJ1-3, is SAVISQKPSRDICQRGTSLTIQCQVDSQVTMMFWYRQQPGQSLTLIATANQGSEATYESGFVIDKFPISRPNLTFSTLTVSNMSPEDSSIYLCSVDRFEAGNTIYFGEGSWLTVV.

The sample holds a few counts of this clonotype. The chain couples TRBV12-3 or TRBV12-4 to TRBJ2-2, with D possibly being TRBD1 or TRBD2 (5 bases each). CDR3 length: 15 amino acids. V lost 6 bases and J lost 6, with 17 bases in between. Written as DNA, the CDR3 is TGTGCCAGCAGCCGGGACGCGGCTCTTCCCGGGGAGCTGTTTTTT. Its translation: CASSRDAALPGELFF.